The T cell receptor (beta chain) described here comes from a study of regulatory T cells in long-lasting Graves disease. Study summary: The study counted Graves' disease as persistent given over 5 years of antithyroid drugs and positive TSH receptor antibodies.

Time point in this sample: persistent/refractory GD, antithyroid drugs over 5 years with positive TRAb. From PBMCs, RNA was extracted and then used to make the TCR library. The table lists this clonotype with many counts. In building TCR beta libraries, iRepertoire HTBI primers were used together with Arm-PCR of CDR3 regions. Each CDR3 protein gets one entry after TCRdb re-called the multiplex PCR reads with MiXCR. The sample gives a few hundred thousand distinct CDR3 sequences, 20% to 25% of which show up once; roughly 7% is in the top ten. The TCR originated in a female donor with Graves disease. The sequenced sample was peripheral blood mononuclear cells (PBMCs), obtained when the disease was refractory, from a patient treated with antithyroid drugs.

The CDR3 region is CASSPTLFLYEQYF. In nucleotides, the CDR3 is TGTGCCAGCAGTCCCACCCTATTTCTCTACGAGCAGTACTTC. The rearrangement joins TRBV2 to TRBJ2-7, with D unresolved. The CDR3 extends over 14 amino acids. Germline CDR1 and CDR2: SNHLY and FYNNEI. With 5 bases removed from V and 3 bases from J, the gap between germline ends came to 14 bases.